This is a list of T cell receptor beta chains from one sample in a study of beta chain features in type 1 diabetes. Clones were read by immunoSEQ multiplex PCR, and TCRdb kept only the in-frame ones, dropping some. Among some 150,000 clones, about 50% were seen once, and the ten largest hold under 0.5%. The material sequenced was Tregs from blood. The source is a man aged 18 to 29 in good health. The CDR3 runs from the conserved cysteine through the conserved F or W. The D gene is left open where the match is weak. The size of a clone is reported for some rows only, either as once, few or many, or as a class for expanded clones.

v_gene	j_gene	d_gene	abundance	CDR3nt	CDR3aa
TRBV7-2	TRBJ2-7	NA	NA	TGTGCCAGCAGCGAACGGAGGAAATCTGCGCAGTACTTC	CASSERRKSAQYF
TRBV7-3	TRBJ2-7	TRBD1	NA	TGTGCCAGCAGCGTAACAGGGGGACACGAGCAGTACTTC	CASSVTGGHEQYF
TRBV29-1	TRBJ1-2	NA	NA	TGCAGCGTGGCTTCGGGGGGAACTAACTATGGCTACACCTTC	CSVASGGTNYGYTF
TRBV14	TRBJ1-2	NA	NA	TGTGCCATCGATCAAGGGGGCTATGGCTACACCTTC	CAIDQGGYGYTF
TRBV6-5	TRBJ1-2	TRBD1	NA	TGTGCCAGCAGGCACACGACAGGGGTTTCCTATGGCTACACCTTC	CASRHTTGVSYGYTF
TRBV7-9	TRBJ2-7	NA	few	TGTGCCAGCAGCTTAGCTCTCTCCCCCTACGAGCAGTACTTC	CASSLALSPYEQYF
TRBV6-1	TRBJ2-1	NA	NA	TGTGCCAGCAGTGTCCACGGGGACAATGAGCAGTTCTTC	CASSVHGDNEQFF
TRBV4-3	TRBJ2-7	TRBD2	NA	TGCGCCAGCAGCCAATCCCCTCCCCCCGCCGGGACTAGCGCCTACGAGCAGTACTTC	CASSQSPPPAGTSAYEQYF
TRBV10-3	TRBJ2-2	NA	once	TGTGCCATCAGTGAGTCCAGGGTCCCCGGGGAGCTGTTTTTT	CAISESRVPGELFF
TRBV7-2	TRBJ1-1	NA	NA	TGTGCCAGCAGCTTACAGTACCACACTGAAGCTTTCTTT	CASSLQYHTEAFF
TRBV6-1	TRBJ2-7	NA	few	TGTGCCAGCGGACTGGGGAGACCCCCGGACGAGCAGTACTTC	CASGLGRPPDEQYF
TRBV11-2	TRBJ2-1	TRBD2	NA	TGTGCCAGCAGCTGGACTAGCGGGAGCCCGTATGAGCAGTTCTTC	CASSWTSGSPYEQFF
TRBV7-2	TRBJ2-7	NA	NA	TGTGCCAGCAGCCCTATGGTGGGCAGGGACTACGAGCAGTACTTC	CASSPMVGRDYEQYF
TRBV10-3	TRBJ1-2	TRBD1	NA	TGTGCCATCAGGACAGGGTATGGTAACTATGGCTACACCTTC	CAIRTGYGNYGYTF
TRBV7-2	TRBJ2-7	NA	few	TGTGCCAGCAGCTTAGACAGGTCCTACGAGCAGTACTTC	CASSLDRSYEQYF
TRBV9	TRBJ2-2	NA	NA	TGTGCCAGCAGCGTAGGCCTTTACAGATGGAACACCGGGGAGCTGTTTTTT	CASSVGLYRWNTGELFF
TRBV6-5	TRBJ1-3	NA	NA	TGTGCCAGCAGTAAGCCGGGAGGTTTGCACACCATATATTTT	CASSKPGGLHTIYF
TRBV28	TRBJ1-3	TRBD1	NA	TGTGCCAGCACCCACCGGGACAGGGGGCCCTCTGGAAACACCATATATTTT	CASTHRDRGPSGNTIYF
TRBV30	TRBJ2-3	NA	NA	TGTGCCTGGAGTTACTGGGGCGGAGATACGCAGTATTTT	CAWSYWGGDTQYF
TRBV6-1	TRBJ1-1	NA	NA	TGTGCCACCCCGTACGGGGGGCGGGGGGGAGCTTTCTTT	CATPYGGRGGAFF
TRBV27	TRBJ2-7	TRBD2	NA	TGTGCCAGCAGTTTATCCCTACTAGCGGGAGGCTGGTACGAGCAGTACTTC	CASSLSLLAGGWYEQYF
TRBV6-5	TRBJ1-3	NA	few	TGTGCCAGCATGGAGGCGTATACTGGAAACACCATATATTTT	CASMEAYTGNTIYF
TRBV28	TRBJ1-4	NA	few	TGTGCCAGCAGTCTCGACAAACGAGTAAGGGAAAAACTGTTTTTT	CASSLDKRVREKLFF
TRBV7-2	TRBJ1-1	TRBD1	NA	TGTGCCAGCAGCTTACCCCTCAGGGGGGAGAACACTGAAGCTTTCTTT	CASSLPLRGENTEAFF
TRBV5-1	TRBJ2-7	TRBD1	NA	TGCGCCAGCAGCTTGGCTTCCGGGACAGTTACCTACGAGCAGTACTTC	CASSLASGTVTYEQYF
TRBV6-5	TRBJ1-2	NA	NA	TGTGCCAGCAGTTTTTCGCAGGCGCCCCGTGGCTACACCTTC	CASSFSQAPRGYTF
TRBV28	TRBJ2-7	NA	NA	TGTGCCAGCAGTGGCCAGGTTTTTCTTCCCTACGAGCAGTACTTC	CASSGQVFLPYEQYF
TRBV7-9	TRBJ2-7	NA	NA	TGTGCCAGCAGCTCGTGGACAGACTACGAGCAGTACTTC	CASSSWTDYEQYF
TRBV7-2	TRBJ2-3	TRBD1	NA	TGTGCCAGCAGCTCCGACAGGGGGGGAGCAGATACGCAGTATTTT	CASSSDRGGADTQYF
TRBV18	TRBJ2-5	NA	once	TGTGCCAGCTCACCCCTCGGTGAGAAAGAGACCCAGTACTTC	CASSPLGEKETQYF
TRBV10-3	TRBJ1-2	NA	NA	TGTGCCATCAGCCGGGGGGGGGAAAACTATGGCTACACCTTC	CAISRGGENYGYTF
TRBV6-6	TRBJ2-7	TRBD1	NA	TGTGCCAGCAGTAGACAGGGACCCGCCTACGAGCAGTACTTC	CASSRQGPAYEQYF
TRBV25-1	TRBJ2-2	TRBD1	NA	TGTGCCAGCAGTGAATATCAGGGGGCCGGGGAGCTGTTTTTT	CASSEYQGAGELFF
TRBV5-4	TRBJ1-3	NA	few	TGTGCCAGCATGAAAGGGGGAGACCAGGCTGGAAACACCATATATTTT	CASMKGGDQAGNTIYF
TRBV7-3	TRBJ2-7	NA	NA	TGTGCCAGCAGCTTGGTAACTAGCAAGGAGCAGTACTTC	CASSLVTSKEQYF
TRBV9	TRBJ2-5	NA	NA	TGTGCCAGCAGCGTCTGGGGGCTGGAGACCCAGTACTTC	CASSVWGLETQYF
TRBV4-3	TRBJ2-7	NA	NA	TGCGCCAGCAGCCAAGGGACTGTCTCCTACGAGCAGTACTTC	CASSQGTVSYEQYF
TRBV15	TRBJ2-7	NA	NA	TGTGCCACCAGCAGAGATCTCGGGAGCCAAGGGCACTTC	CATSRDLGSQGHF
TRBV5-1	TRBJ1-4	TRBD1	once	TGCGCCAGCCACCCAGGGGGCGGTGAAAAACTGTTTTTT	CASHPGGGEKLFF
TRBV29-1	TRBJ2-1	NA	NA	TGCAGCGTCCAGGTTCTGAGCTCCTACAATGAGCAGTTCTTC	CSVQVLSSYNEQFF
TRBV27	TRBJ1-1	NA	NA	TGTGCCAGCAGACCCCTCGGACTCGGTGGCAGCGACACTGAAGCTTTCTTT	CASRPLGLGGSDTEAFF
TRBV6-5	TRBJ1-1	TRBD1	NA	TGTGCCAGCGGACAGGGAGAACAAGCTTTCTTT	CASGQGEQAFF
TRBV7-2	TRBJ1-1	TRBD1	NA	TGTGCCAGCAGCCGAACTCGGACAGGGACTTACCGCACTGAAGCTTTCTTT	CASSRTRTGTYRTEAFF
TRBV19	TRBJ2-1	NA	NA	TGTGCCAGTAGTATCTCACAGAACCTTTACAATGAGCAGTTCTTC	CASSISQNLYNEQFF
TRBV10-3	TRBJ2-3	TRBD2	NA	TGTGCCATCAGTGACCTAAGGGCCAGCGGGGGGGCAGATACGCAGTATTTT	CAISDLRASGGADTQYF
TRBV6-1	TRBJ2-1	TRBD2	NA	TGTGCCAGCAGTAAAGAAACGGGACTAGGGTACAATGAGCAGTTCTTC	CASSKETGLGYNEQFF
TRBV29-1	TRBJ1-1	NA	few	TGCAGCGTGGGAGAGGGAACTGAAGCTTTCTTT	CSVGEGTEAFF
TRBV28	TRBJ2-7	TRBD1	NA	TGTGCCAGCAGTGGGGGGACAGGCCCACACTACGAGCAGTACTTC	CASSGGTGPHYEQYF
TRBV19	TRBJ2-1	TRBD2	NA	TGTGCCAGTAGTATATTGGGGACTAGCGGGGACAATGAGCAGTTCTTC	CASSILGTSGDNEQFF
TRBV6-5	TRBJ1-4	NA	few	TGTGCCAGCAGTTACGGGGCAAGGGAAAAACTGTTTTTT	CASSYGAREKLFF
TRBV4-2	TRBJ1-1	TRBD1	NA	TGTGCCAGCAGCCAGGACAGGGCCAGCACTGAAGCTTTCTTT	CASSQDRASTEAFF
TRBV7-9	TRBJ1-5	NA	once	TGTGCCAGCAGCGCCAGGGATAGCAATCAGCCCCAGCATTTT	CASSARDSNQPQHF
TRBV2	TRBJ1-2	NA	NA	TGTGCCAGCAGCCCCGTAGGGGCTCGGTATGGCTACACCTTC	CASSPVGARYGYTF
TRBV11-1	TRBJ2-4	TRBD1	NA	TGTGCCAGCAGCTGGGGACAGGGGGCACAAAACATTCAGTACTTC	CASSWGQGAQNIQYF
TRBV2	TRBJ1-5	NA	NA	TGTGCCAGCAGAAGTCACAGGGCCTTCAATCAGCCCCAGCATTTT	CASRSHRAFNQPQHF
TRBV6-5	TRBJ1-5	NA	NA	TGTGCTACACTGGGCCAGCCCCAGCATTTT	CATLGQPQHF
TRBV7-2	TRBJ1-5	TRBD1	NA	TGTGCCAGCAGCTCCGGGGACAGGGTACAGCCCCAGCATTTT	CASSSGDRVQPQHF
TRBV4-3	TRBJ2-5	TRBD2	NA	TGCGCCAGCAGCCGGGGACTAGCGGGGAGGCAAGAGACCCAGTACTTC	CASSRGLAGRQETQYF
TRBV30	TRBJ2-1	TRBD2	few	TGTGCCTGGAGTCCCGGACTAGCGACATACAATGAGCAGTTCTTC	CAWSPGLATYNEQFF
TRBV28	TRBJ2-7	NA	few	TGTGCCAGCAGGAAACAATCACGGAGGACCTACGAGCAGTACTTC	CASRKQSRRTYEQYF